This T cell receptor beta chain was recovered during a study of T cells in Graves' hyperthyroidism and ophthalmopathy. Notes on the study in general: In validation, the model predicted ophthalmopathy. These predictions came a median about 6 months before onset.

On the basis of clinical symptoms, serum thyroxine and TRAb, thyroid ultrasound and orbital computed tomography, diagnoses were made. This clonotype was counted ten times or more. As yet, its antigen is unknown. Amplification yielded TCR beta CDR3 regions, with RNA transcripts as the source. The HTBI primer set was used in a first-round RT-PCR of the TCR CDR3. TCRdb ran MiXCR on the multiplex PCR reads and lists one entry per CDR3 protein. The sample records fewer than 400,000 distinct CDR3 sequences, around a sixth being singletons. The TCR sequence derives from a woman under 30 with Graves' hyperthyroidism that later progressed to Graves' ophthalmopathy. Sequencing was carried out using blood.

The CDR3 protein is CSARRRDNEQFF. The DNA for the CDR3 is TGCAGTGCTCGTCGTAGGGACAATGAGCAGTTCTTC. The chain employs TRBV20-1 and TRBJ2-1; D not resolved. The CDR3 contains 12 residues. V lost 5 bases to trimming and J lost 5 bases, with 10 bases between them. CDR1 is DFQATT, CDR2 SNEGSKA, per germline (reference sequence).